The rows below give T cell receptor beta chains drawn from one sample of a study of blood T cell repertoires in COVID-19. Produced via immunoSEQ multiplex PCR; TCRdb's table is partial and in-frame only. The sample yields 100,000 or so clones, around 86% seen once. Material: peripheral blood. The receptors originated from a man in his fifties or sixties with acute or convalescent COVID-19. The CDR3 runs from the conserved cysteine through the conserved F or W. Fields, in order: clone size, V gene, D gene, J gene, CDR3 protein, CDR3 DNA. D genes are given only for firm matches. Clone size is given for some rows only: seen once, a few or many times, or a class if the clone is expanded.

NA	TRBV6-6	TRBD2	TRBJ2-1	CASSYPSGTSHEQFF	TGTGCCAGCAGTTACCCGTCCGGGACTAGTCATGAGCAGTTCTTC
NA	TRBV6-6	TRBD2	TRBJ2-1	CASSVLAGVSYNEQFF	TGTGCCAGCAGTGTCTTAGCGGGAGTTTCCTACAATGAGCAGTTCTTC
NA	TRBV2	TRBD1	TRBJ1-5	CASRTGGRNQPQHF	TGTGCCAGCAGGACAGGGGGGAGAAATCAGCCCCAGCATTTT
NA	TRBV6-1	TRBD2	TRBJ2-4	CASSGGTSGTLAKNIQYF	TGTGCCAGCAGTGGGGGGACTAGCGGGACCTTAGCCAAAAACATTCAGTACTTC
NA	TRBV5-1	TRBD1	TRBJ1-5	CASRGQGAHQPQHF	TGCGCCAGCAGAGGACAGGGTGCCCATCAGCCCCAGCATTTT
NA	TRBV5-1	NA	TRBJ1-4	CASSKPGSTNEKLFF	TGCGCCAGCAGCAAACCAGGGTCAACTAATGAAAAACTGTTTTTT
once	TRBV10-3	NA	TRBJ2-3	CAISTPAGTDTQYF	TGTGCCATCAGTACACCAGCGGGCACAGATACGCAGTATTTT
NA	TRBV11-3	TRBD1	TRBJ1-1	CASSLDRWDSEGNTEAFF	TGTGCCAGCAGCTTAGATCGTTGGGACAGCGAAGGGAACACTGAAGCTTTCTTT
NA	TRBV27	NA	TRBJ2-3	CASSRTDPGVARHF	TGTGCCAGCAGTCGGACCGATCCGGGGGTAGCGCGGCATTTT
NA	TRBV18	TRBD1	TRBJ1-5	CASSQGASGNQPQHF	TGTGCCAGCTCACAGGGGGCTTCAGGCAATCAGCCCCAGCATTTT
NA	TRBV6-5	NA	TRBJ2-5	CASRALQETQYF	TGTGCCAGCAGGGCCCTCCAAGAGACCCAGTACTTC
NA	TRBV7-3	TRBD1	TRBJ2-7	CASSRQGAGEQYF	TGTGCCAGCAGCCGACAGGGGGCGGGGGAGCAGTACTTC
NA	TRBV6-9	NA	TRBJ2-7	CASSQKDRQEVYEQYF	TGTGCCAGCAGTCAAAAAGACCGACAGGAAGTCTACGAGCAGTACTTC
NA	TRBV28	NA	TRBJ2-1	CASGDREQFF	TGTGCCAGCGGAGATCGGGAGCAGTTCTTC